Included here is one T cell receptor (beta chain) sequence, with context. The record originates from a study of patients and donors after allogeneic stem cell transplantation. V was shortened by 0 bases and J by 5 bases, with 7 bases between the two germline ends. The CDR3 covers 12 residues. CDR1 DFQATT and CDR2 SNEGSKA come from the germline V gene (reference sequence). TCRdb independently ran MiXCR on the RT-PCR reads; one entry per CDR3 protein. The repertoire consists of 800,000 to 1,000,000 distinct CDR3 sequences, with over 15% occurring once and the leading ten covering under 6.5%. This receptor was obtained from a human donor who was either an allogeneic HSCT recipient or a stem cell or donor lymphocyte infusion donor (not recorded which). It is not recorded whose cells these are; they may come from a transplant donor. This chain joins TRBV20-1 and TRBJ1-2; D unclear. The specimen was blood, either unsorted or a sorted T cell fraction (not recorded which). The CDR3 DNA reads as TGCAGTGCTAGAGACCCAAAGTATGGCTACACCTTC. This gives the protein CSARDPKYGYTF.